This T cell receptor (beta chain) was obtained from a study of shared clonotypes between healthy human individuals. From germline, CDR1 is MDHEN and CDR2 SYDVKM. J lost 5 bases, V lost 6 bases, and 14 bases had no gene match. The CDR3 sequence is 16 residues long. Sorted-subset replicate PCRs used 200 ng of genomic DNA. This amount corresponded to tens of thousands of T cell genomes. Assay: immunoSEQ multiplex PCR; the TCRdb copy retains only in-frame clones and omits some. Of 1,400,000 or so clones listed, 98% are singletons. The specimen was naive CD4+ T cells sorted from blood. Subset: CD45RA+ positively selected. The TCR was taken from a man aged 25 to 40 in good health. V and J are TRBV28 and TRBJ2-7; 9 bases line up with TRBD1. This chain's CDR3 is CASSPVQGQGPNEQYF. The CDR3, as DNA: TGTGCCAGCAGCCCCGTACAGGGACAGGGTCCCAACGAGCAGTACTTC.